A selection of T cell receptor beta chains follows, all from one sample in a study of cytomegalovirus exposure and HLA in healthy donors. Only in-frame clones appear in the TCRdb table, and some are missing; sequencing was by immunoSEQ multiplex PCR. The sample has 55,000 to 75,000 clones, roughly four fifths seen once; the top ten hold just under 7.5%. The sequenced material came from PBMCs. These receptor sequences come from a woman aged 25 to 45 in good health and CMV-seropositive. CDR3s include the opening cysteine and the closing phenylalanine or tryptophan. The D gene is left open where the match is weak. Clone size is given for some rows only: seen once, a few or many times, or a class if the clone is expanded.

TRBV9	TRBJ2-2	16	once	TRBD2	CASSVVASGRTGELFF	TGTGCCAGCAGCGTAGTAGCTAGCGGGAGAACCGGGGAGCTGTTTTTT
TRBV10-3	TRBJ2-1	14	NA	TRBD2	CAISVGGGPNEQFF	TGTGCCATCAGTGTGGGGGGAGGGCCCAATGAGCAGTTCTTC
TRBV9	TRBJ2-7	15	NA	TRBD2	CASSVAAGAFYEQYF	TGTGCCAGCAGCGTAGCGGCGGGAGCCTTTTACGAGCAGTACTTC
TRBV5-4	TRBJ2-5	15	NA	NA	CASSLGQTRMETQYF	TGTGCCAGCAGCTTGGGGCAGACGAGGATGGAGACCCAGTACTTC
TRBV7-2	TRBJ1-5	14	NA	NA	CASSLRGASQPQHF	TGTGCCAGCAGCCTTCGGGGGGCGTCTCAGCCCCAGCATTTT
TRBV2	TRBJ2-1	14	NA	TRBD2	CASRRTSGNNEQFF	TGTGCCAGCCGTCGGACTAGCGGGAACAATGAGCAGTTCTTC
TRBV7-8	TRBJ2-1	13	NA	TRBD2	CASSLTSGAEQFF	TGTGCCAGCAGCCTGACTAGCGGGGCTGAGCAGTTCTTC
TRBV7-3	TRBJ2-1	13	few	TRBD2	CASSPGLAGSQFF	TGTGCCAGCAGCCCCGGACTAGCGGGCTCTCAGTTCTTC
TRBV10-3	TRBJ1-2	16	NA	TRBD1	CAISESAGTGGSGYTF	TGTGCCATCAGTGAGTCCGCAGGGACAGGGGGATCTGGCTACACCTTC
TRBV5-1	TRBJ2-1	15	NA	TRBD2	CASSLAGGGNNEQFF	TGCGCCAGCAGCTTAGCGGGAGGGGGAAACAATGAGCAGTTCTTC
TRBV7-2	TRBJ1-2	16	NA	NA	CASSLGPRPTNYGYTF	TGTGCCAGCAGCTTAGGGCCGCGGCCTACTAACTATGGCTACACCTTC
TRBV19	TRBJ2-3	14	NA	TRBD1	CASSMDRVKDTQYF	TGTGCCAGTAGTATGGACAGGGTTAAAGATACGCAGTATTTT
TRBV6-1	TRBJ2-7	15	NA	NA	CASSPPRSLTYEQYF	TGTGCCAGCAGTCCCCCGCGTAGCTTGACCTACGAGCAGTACTTC
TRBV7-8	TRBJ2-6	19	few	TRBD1	CASSPRGDRFRSGANVLTF	TGTGCCAGCAGCCCTAGAGGGGACAGGTTTAGGTCTGGGGCCAACGTCCTGACTTTC
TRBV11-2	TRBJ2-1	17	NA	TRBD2	CASSLAGTSGSQGEQFF	TGTGCCAGCAGCTTAGCCGGGACTAGCGGGAGTCAGGGTGAGCAGTTCTTC
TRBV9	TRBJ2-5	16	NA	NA	CASSVASVGEGETQYF	TGTGCCAGCAGCGTAGCCTCCGTGGGAGAAGGAGAGACCCAGTACTTC
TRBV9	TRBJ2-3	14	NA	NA	CASSAITSTDTQYF	TGTGCCAGCAGCGCCATAACTAGCACAGATACGCAGTATTTT
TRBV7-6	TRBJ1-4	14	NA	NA	CASSLAQGDEKLFF	TGTGCCAGCAGCTTAGCACAGGGAGACGAAAAACTGTTTTTT
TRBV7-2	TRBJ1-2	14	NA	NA	CASSPLAARGGYTF	TGTGCCAGCAGCCCCTTGGCGGCCCGGGGTGGCTACACCTTC
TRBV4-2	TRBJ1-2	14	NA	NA	CASSQDKDRGGYTF	TGTGCCAGCAGCCAAGATAAGGATAGGGGTGGCTACACCTTC
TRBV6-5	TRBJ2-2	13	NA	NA	CASSYSGGRELFF	TGTGCCAGCAGTTACTCGGGGGGTCGGGAGCTGTTTTTT
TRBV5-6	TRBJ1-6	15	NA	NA	CASSLYRGYNSPLHF	TGTGCCAGCAGCTTGTATAGGGGTTATAATTCACCCCTCCACTTT
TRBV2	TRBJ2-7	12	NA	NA	CASSAGSYEQYF	TGTGCCAGCAGTGCAGGTTCCTACGAGCAGTACTTC
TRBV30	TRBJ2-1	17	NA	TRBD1	CAWSPPTGGSVYNEQFF	TGTGCCTGGAGTCCGCCGACAGGGGGCTCCGTATACAATGAGCAGTTCTTC
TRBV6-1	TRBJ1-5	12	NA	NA	CASAGGVQPQHF	TGTGCCAGCGCCGGGGGGGTACAGCCCCAGCATTTT
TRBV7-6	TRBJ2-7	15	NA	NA	CASSLARRGREEQYF	TGTGCCAGCAGCTTAGCGAGGCGGGGGCGAGAGGAGCAGTACTTC
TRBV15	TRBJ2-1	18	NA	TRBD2	CATSRESGRGEWDNEQFF	TGTGCCACCAGCAGAGAAAGCGGGCGGGGGGAATGGGACAATGAGCAGTTCTTC
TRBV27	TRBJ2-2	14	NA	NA	CASTLTGNTGELFF	TGTGCCAGCACCCTTACAGGGAACACCGGGGAGCTGTTTTTT
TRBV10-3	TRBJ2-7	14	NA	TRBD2	CAISDNGRGGEQYF	TGTGCCATCAGTGACAACGGCCGGGGGGGCGAGCAGTACTTC
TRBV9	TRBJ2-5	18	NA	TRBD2	CASSVGLAGGFTVETQYF	TGTGCCAGCAGCGTAGGGCTAGCGGGAGGTTTTACGGTAGAGACCCAGTACTTC